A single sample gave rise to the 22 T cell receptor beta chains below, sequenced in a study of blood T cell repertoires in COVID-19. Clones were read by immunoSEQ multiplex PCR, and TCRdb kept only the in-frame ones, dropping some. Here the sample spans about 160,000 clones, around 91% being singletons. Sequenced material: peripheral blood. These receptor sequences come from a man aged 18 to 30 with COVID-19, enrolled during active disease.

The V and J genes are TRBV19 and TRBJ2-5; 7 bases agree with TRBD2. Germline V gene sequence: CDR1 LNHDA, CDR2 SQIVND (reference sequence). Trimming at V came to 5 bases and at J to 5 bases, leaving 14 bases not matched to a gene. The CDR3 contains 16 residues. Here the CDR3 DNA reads TGTGCCAGTAGTCCCGGACTAGGAAGTTTATCGGAGACCCAGTACTTC. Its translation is CASSPGLGSLSETQYF.

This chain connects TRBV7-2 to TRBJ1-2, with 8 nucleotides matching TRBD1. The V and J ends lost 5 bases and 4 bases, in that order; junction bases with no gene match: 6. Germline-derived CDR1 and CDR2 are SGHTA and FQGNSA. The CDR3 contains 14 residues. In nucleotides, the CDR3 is TGTGCCAGCAGCGCACAGGGGGGGGGCTATGGCTACACCTTC. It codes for CASSAQGGGYGYTF.

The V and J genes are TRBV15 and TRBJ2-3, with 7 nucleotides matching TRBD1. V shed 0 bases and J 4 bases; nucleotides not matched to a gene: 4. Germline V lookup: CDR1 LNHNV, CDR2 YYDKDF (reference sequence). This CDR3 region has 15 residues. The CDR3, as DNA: TGTGCCACCAGCAGAGACGAGGGGGCCTCAGATACGCAGTATTTT. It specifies CATSRDEGASDTQYF.

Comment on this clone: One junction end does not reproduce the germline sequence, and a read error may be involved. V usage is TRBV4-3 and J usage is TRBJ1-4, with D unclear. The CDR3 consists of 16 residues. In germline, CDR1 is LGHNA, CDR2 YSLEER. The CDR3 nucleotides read TGCGCCAGCAGTCGAGCACCCTCGGTTGGTAATGAAAAACTGCTTTTT. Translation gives CASSRAPSVGNEKLLF.

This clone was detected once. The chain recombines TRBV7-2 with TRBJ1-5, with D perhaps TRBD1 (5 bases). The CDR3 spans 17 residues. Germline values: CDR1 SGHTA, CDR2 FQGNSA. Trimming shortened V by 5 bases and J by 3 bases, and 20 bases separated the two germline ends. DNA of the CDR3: TGTGCCAGCAGCCCCCTAGGGAGGGGTCTACTCAATCAGCCCCAGCATTTT. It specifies CASSPLGRGLLNQPQHF.

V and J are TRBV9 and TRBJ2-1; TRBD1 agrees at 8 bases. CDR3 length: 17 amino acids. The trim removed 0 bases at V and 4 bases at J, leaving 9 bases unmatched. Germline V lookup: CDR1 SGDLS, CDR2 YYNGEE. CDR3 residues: CASSVGTTRTGYNEQFF. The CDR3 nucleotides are TGTGCCAGCAGCGTAGGTACCACCCGGACAGGGTACAATGAGCAGTTCTTC.

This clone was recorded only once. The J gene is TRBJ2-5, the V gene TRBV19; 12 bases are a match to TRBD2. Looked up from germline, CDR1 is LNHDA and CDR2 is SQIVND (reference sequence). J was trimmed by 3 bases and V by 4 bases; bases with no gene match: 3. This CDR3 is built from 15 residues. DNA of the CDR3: TGTGCCAGTAGTACCTGGACTAGCGGGAAAGAGACCCAGTACTTC. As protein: CASSTWTSGKETQYF.

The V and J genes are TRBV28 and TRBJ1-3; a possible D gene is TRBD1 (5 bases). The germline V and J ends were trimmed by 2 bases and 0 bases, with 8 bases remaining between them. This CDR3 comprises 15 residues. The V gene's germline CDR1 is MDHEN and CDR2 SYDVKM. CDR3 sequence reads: CASSLHRSSGNTIYF. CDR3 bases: TGTGCCAGCAGTTTACACAGGAGCTCTGGAAACACCATATATTTT.

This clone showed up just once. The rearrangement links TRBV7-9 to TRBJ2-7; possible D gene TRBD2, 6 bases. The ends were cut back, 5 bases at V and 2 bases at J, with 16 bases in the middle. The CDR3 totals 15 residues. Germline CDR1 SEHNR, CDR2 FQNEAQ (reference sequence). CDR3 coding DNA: TGTGCCAGCAGCCCACCCGGGAGATTTGCCTACGAGCAGTACTTC. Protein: CASSPPGRFAYEQYF.

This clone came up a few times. The CDR3 sequence: CASSDRREGDTEAFF. The CDR3 DNA reads as TGTGCCAGCAGTGACCGCAGGGAAGGAGACACTGAAGCTTTCTTT. This rearrangement joins TRBV2 to TRBJ1-1, with D perhaps matching TRBD1 (5 bases). The germline gives CDR1 SNHLY, CDR2 FYNNEI. V was trimmed by 3 bases and J by 3 bases, leaving 14 bases between them. There are 15 residues in the CDR3.

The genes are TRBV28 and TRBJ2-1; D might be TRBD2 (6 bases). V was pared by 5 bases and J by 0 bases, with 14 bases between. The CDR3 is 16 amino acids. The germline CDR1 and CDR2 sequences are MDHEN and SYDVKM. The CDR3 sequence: CASSPPTSYSYNEQFF. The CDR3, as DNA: TGTGCCAGCAGTCCCCCGACTAGTTACTCCTACAATGAGCAGTTCTTC.

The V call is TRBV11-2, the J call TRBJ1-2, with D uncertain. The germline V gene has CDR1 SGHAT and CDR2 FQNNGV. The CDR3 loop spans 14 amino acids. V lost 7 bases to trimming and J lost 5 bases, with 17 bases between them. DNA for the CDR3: TGTGCCAGCACCCTAAGGAGGGTTTGGTATGGCTACACCTTC. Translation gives CASTLRRVWYGYTF.

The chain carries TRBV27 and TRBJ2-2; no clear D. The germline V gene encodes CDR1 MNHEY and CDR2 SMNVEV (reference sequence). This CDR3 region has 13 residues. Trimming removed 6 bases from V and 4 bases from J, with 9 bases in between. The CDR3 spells CASRRRRTGELFF. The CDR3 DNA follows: TGTGCCAGCAGACGCAGGCGCACCGGGGAGCTGTTTTTT.

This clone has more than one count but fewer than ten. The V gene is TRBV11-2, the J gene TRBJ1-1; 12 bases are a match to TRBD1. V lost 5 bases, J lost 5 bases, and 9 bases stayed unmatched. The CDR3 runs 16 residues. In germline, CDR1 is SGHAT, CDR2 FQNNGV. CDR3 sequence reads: CASSTRGQGARTEAFF. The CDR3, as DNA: TGTGCCAGCAGCACGCGGGGACAGGGGGCGCGTACTGAAGCTTTCTTT. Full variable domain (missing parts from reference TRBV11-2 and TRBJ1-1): EAGVAQSPRYKIIEKRQSVAFWCNPISGHATLYWYQQILGQGPKLLIQFQNNGVVDDSQLPKDRFSAERLKGVDSTLKIQPAKLEDSAVYLCASSTRGQGARTEAFFGQGTRLTVV.

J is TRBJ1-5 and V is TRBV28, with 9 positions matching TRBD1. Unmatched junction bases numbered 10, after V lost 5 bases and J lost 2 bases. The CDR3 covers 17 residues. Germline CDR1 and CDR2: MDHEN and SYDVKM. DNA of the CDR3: TGTGCCAGCAGTCTCAACAGGGGGCTAAAGGGCAATCAGCCCCAGCATTTT. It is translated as CASSLNRGLKGNQPQHF.

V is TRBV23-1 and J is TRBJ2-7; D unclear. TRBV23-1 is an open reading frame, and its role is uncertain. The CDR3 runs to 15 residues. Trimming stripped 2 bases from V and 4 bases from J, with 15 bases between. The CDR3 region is CASSQLPRVAYEQYF. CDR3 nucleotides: TGCGCCAGCAGTCAACTACCCCGGGTGGCTTACGAGCAGTACTTC.

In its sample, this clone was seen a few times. The CDR3 nucleotides are TGTGCCAGCTCGGGGCAGGGGAATCAGCCCCAGCATTTT. It yields the protein CASSGQGNQPQHF. The J gene is TRBJ1-5, the V gene TRBV18; TRBD1 might be the D (6 bases). Germline V lookup: CDR1 KGHSH, CDR2 LQKENI. CDR3 size: 13 residues. The V gene lost 6 bases and the J gene lost 4 bases, with 10 bases spanning the gap.

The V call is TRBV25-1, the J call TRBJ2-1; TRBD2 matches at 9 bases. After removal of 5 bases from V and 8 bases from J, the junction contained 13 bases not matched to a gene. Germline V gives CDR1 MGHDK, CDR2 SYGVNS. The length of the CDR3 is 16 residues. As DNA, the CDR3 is TGTGCCAGCAGTCATATAGCGGGAGTTGTAGTAGATGAGCAGTTCTTC. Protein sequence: CASSHIAGVVVDEQFF.

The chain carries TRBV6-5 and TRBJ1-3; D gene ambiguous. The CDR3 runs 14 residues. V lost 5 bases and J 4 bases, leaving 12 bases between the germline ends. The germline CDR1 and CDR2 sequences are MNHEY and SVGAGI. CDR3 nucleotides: TGTGCCAGCAGTCCTGACATGTCCGGAAACACCATATATTTT. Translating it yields CASSPDMSGNTIYF.

The CDR3 bases are TGTGCCAGTAGTAATAGCGGGAGCTCCTACGAGCAGTACTTC. Translating it yields CASSNSGSSYEQYF. The J gene is TRBJ2-7, the V gene TRBV19, with 9 bases matching TRBD2. Trimming removed 4 bases from V and 0 bases from J; junction bases left unmatched: 1. From germline, CDR1 is LNHDA and CDR2 SQIVND (reference sequence). CDR3 length: 14 amino acids.

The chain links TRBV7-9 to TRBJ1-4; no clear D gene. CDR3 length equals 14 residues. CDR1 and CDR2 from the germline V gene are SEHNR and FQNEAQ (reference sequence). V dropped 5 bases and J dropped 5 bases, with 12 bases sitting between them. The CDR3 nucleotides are TGTGCCAGCAGCCCCCTTATGTTAAATGAAAAACTGTTTTTT. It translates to CASSPLMLNEKLFF.

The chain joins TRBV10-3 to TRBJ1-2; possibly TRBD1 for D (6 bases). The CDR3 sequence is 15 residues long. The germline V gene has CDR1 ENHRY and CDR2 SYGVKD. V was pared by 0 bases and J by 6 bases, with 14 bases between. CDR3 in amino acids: CAISESVGRDNGYTF. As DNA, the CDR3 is TGTGCCATCAGTGAGTCGGTCGGCAGGGACAATGGCTACACCTTC.